Listed here are 21 T cell receptor beta chains from one sample, sequenced in a study of CXCR3-negative and CXCR3-positive naive CD8 T cells. In preparing the TRB cDNA libraries, 5' RACE with UMI labels was used. TCRdb reanalyzed the 5' RACE reads and collapses them to one entry per CDR3 protein, without DNA. Its listing shows tens of thousands of distinct CDR3 sequences. Material for sequencing was memory CD8+ T cells from blood. The origin of the receptors is a human donor in good health. Some clones in this sample may be carry-over from other donors' samples.

This chain joins TRBV5-1 and TRBJ2-1; the D gene TCRdb calls, TRBD1, cannot be checked with no DNA. CDR1 SGHRS and CDR2 YFSETQ come from the germline V gene. There are 15 residues in the CDR3. The CDR3 spells CASSFRTAVYNEQFF.

J is TRBJ1-5 and V is TRBV7-2. The CDR3 has 14 residues. Germline V lookup: CDR1 SGHTA, CDR2 FQGNSA. CDR3 protein: CASSLDRSNQPQHF.

V and J are TRBV7-9 and TRBJ1-2; without DNA, the TCRdb call of TRBD1 cannot be checked. Germline V gene data show CDR1 as SEHNR and CDR2 as FQNEAQ (reference sequence). The CDR3 spans 12 residues. CDR3: CASSPPDYGYTF. Based on the CDR3 plus reference TRBV7-9 and TRBJ1-2, the full variable domain is DTGVSQNPRHKITKRGQNVTFRCDPISEHNRLYWYRQTLGQGPEFLTYFQNEAQLEKSRLLSDRFSAERPKGSFSTLEIQRTEQGDSAMYLCASSPPDYGYTFGSGTRLTVV.

The J gene is TRBJ1-1, the V gene TRBV9. The CDR3 contains 13 residues. Per the germline V gene, CDR1 is SGDLS and CDR2 is YYNGEE. CDR3 in amino acids: CASSAWEYTEAFF.

J is TRBJ2-3 and V is TRBV28; TCRdb's D call, TRBD1, is unchecked because there is no DNA. The CDR3 spans 12 residues. Germline V lookup: CDR1 MDHEN, CDR2 SYDVKM. CDR3 in amino acids: CASSSPADTQYF.

The chain employs TRBV3-1 and TRBJ2-1. Germline V lookup: CDR1 LGHDT, CDR2 YNNKEL (reference sequence). The CDR3 runs to 16 residues. CDR3: CASSQDWPPMDNEQFF.

J is TRBJ2-7 and V is TRBV5-5; checking the TCRdb D call of TRBD2 is not possible without DNA. CDR3 length equals 18 residues. CDR1 SGHKS and CDR2 YYEKEE come from the germline V gene (reference sequence). CDR3 amino acids: CASSREESGMRLAGEQYF.

The chain has TRBV28 and TRBJ2-3; TCRdb indicates TRBD1, and absent DNA this call remains unverified. CDR3 length: 17 residues. Germline-derived CDR1 and CDR2 are MDHEN and SYDVKM. The CDR3 here is CASSPFGDNLGTDTQYF. Variable domain in full (rest from reference TRBV28 and TRBJ2-3): DVKVTQSSRYLVKRTGEKVFLECVQDMDHENMFWYRQDPGLGLRLIYFSYDVKMKEKGDIPEGYSVSREKKERFSLILESASTNQTSMYLCASSPFGDNLGTDTQYFGPGTRLTVL.

The chain uses TRBV7-2 and TRBJ1-1; TCRdb's D call, TRBD1, is unchecked because there is no DNA. Germline V gene lookup returns CDR1 SGHTA and CDR2 FQGNSA. The CDR3 contains 14 residues. The CDR3 spells CASGGGTGYTEAFF.

The V call is TRBV4-3, the J call TRBJ2-3; TCRdb lists TRBD1, though no DNA is available to test this call. CDR1 and CDR2 from the germline V gene are LGHNA and YSLEER. CDR3 length equals 16 residues. The CDR3 spells CASSLGSGSPTDTQYF.

This clonotype is labeled medium-sized based on frequency. V and J are TRBV7-3 and TRBJ2-1; the TRBD2 assignment by TCRdb is unverifiable without DNA. The CDR3 is made up of 16 amino acids. From germline, CDR1 is SGHTA and CDR2 FQGTGA. The CDR3 loop is CASSPSLMTSYNEQFF.

The chain combines TRBV3-1 with TRBJ1-1. This CDR3 spans 13 amino acids. Per the germline V gene, CDR1 is LGHDT and CDR2 is YNNKEL (reference sequence). CDR3 in amino acids: CASSQDVDTEAFF.

The chain links TRBV29-1 to TRBJ2-1; there is no DNA to check the TCRdb D call of TRBD2. CDR3 length: 12 residues. Per germline, CDR1 SQVTM and CDR2 ANQGSEA. This chain's CDR3 is CSGGTSLNEQFF.

V gene TRBV5-1 combines with J gene TRBJ2-7; there is no DNA to check the TCRdb D call of TRBD2. Germline V lookup: CDR1 SGHRS, CDR2 YFSETQ. There are 15 residues in the CDR3. CDR3 amino acids: CASSYLPGGAYEQYF.

The V and J genes are TRBV29-1 and TRBJ1-1. The germline V gene encodes CDR1 SQVTM and CDR2 ANQGSEA. This CDR3 spans 13 amino acids. Here the CDR3 reads CSAWTEENTEAFF.

The chain uses TRBV4-3 and TRBJ1-4. The CDR3 is made up of 16 amino acids. Germline V CDR1 and CDR2: LGHNA, YSLEER. CDR3 region: CASSQEEGSTNEKLFF.

The chain combines TRBV27 with TRBJ1-2. This CDR3 contains 15 residues. The germline CDR1 and CDR2 sequences are MNHEY and SMNVEV (reference sequence). The CDR3 spells CASKKSAGASYGYTF.

The genes are TRBV2 and TRBJ2-7. CDR3 length: 14 residues. The germline gives CDR1 SNHLY, CDR2 FYNNEI. CDR3 in amino acids: CASMSDGGLYEQYF. Combining the CDR3 with reference TRBV2 and TRBJ2-7 gives the whole variable domain EPEVTQTPSHQVTQMGQEVILRCVPISNHLYFYWYRQILGQKVEFLVSFYNNEISEKSEIFDDQFSVERPDGSNFTLKIRSTKLEDSAMYFCASMSDGGLYEQYFGPGTRLTVT.

This chain uses TRBV5-1 with TRBJ2-2. CDR1 is SGHRS and CDR2 is YFSETQ in the germline V gene. This CDR3 is 15 amino acids long. The CDR3 sequence is CASSFALLNTGELFF.

The chain carries TRBV29-1 and TRBJ2-7. The CDR3 sequence is 13 residues long. The germline V gene has CDR1 SQVTM and CDR2 ANQGSEA. CDR3 sequence: CSVEDRNPYEQYF.

The rearrangement links TRBV11-3 to TRBJ2-1; TCRdb lists TRBD1, though no DNA is available to test this call. There are 16 residues in the CDR3. Germline CDR1 reads SGHNT; CDR2 reads YENEEA. CDR3: CASSPPPQGAYNEQFF.